The next 26 T cell receptor beta chains were all read from a single sample in a study of cytomegalovirus exposure and HLA in healthy donors. With 60 Vbeta and 13 Jbeta primers, the PCR was carried out. Sequencing used immunoSEQ multiplex PCR; TCRdb keeps in-frame clones, though not all of them. Among 120,000 or so clones listed, roughly 15% were seen once. Sample: PBMCs. These TCRs come from a female donor in good health and CMV-seropositive.

The table lists this clone with a few counts. The rearrangement links TRBV5-4 to TRBJ2-7; D gene unclear. Germline lookup yields CDR1 SGHNT and CDR2 YYREEE (reference sequence). The CDR3 consists of 14 residues. The germline V and J ends were trimmed by 0 bases and 0 bases, with 7 bases remaining between them. Here the CDR3 DNA reads TGTGCCAGCAGCTTGGCCATCCACTCCTACGAGCAGTACTTC. Translated: CASSLAIHSYEQYF.

This clone showed up just a few times. The chain has TRBV28 and TRBJ1-2; TRBD1 aligns across 10 bases. Germline V gives CDR1 MDHEN, CDR2 SYDVKM. This CDR3 contains 16 residues. J was trimmed by 6 bases and V by 4 bases; bases with no gene match: 11. CDR3 DNA sequence: TGTGCCAGCAGTTCTCCCGGGGACAGGGGAAATAATGGCTACACCTTC. Amino acids: CASSSPGDRGNNGYTF.

The chain employs TRBV19 and TRBJ1-1, with no clear D. Germline CDR1 and CDR2: LNHDA and SQIVND (reference sequence). Trimming removed 7 bases at V and 0 bases at J, with 9 bases between. The CDR3 has 13 residues. CDR3 in DNA: TGTGCCAGTACCCACGGGATGAACACTGAAGCTTTCTTT. This codes for CASTHGMNTEAFF.

The chain recombines TRBV27 with TRBJ2-6; weak D call: TRBD1 (5 bases). The CDR3 runs 14 residues. The germline V gene has CDR1 MNHEY and CDR2 SMNVEV (reference sequence). Trimming left V 8 bases short and J 0 bases short, with 8 bases between. CDR3 coding DNA: TGTGCCAGCGGAGACAGCTCTGGGGCCAACGTCCTGACTTTC. Translated, it gives CASGDSSGANVLTF.

The V and J genes are TRBV5-4 and TRBJ1-1, with D tentatively TRBD1 (5 bases). Germline V gene lookup returns CDR1 SGHNT and CDR2 YYREEE (reference sequence). The CDR3 is 13 residues long. Trimming shortened V by 0 bases and J by 6 bases, and 9 bases separated the two germline ends. Here the CDR3 reads CASSLGQGAEAFF. The CDR3 DNA reads as TGTGCCAGCAGCTTGGGGCAGGGCGCTGAAGCTTTCTTT.

This clone was seen only a few times. This chain links TRBV5-6 with TRBJ2-3; the match to TRBD1 covers 8 bases. Germline CDR1 is SGHDT and CDR2 is YYEEEE. V dropped 6 bases and J dropped 1; count of bases not matched to a gene: 10. CDR3 length equals 16 residues. The CDR3 sequence: CASTPPATGGTDTQYF. The CDR3, as DNA: TGTGCCAGCACCCCTCCCGCGACAGGGGGCACAGATACGCAGTATTTT.

The CDR3: CASSFTEEQYF. The CDR3 DNA reads TGTGCCAGCAGCTTTACTGAAGAGCAGTACTTC. The chain links TRBV11-2 to TRBJ2-7; D ambiguous. The V end lost 3 bases, the J end lost 7 bases, and 7 bases lay between the germline ends. Germline CDR1 reads SGHAT; CDR2 reads FQNNGV. This CDR3 region has 11 residues.

In this sample, this clone turned up a few times. The CDR3 region is CADRTESYEQYF. Written as DNA, the CDR3 is TGTGCCGACCGGACAGAGTCCTACGAGCAGTACTTC. The chain recombines TRBV27 with TRBJ2-7; weak D call: TRBD1 (6 bases). V lost 11 bases and J lost 1, with 12 bases in between. CDR3 length: 12 amino acids. In germline, CDR1 is MNHEY, CDR2 SMNVEV (reference sequence).

This clone has more than one count but fewer than ten. The rearrangement links TRBV30 to TRBJ1-1; D uncertain. The CDR3 length is 13 residues. Germline-derived CDR1 and CDR2 are GTSNPN and SVGIG (reference sequence). The ends were cut back, 0 bases at V and 2 bases at J, with 7 bases in the middle. The CDR3 region has the DNA TGTGCCTGGAGTGTACAGAAAAACACTGAAGCTTTCTTT. It translates to CAWSVQKNTEAFF.

The CDR3 region has the DNA TGTGCCAGTAGTATGGGACAGGATTTTATCACTGAAGCTTTCTTT. Translating gives CASSMGQDFITEAFF. V is TRBV19 and J is TRBJ1-1, with 8 bases identical to TRBD1. Trimming at V came to 3 bases and at J to 4 bases, leaving 7 bases not matched to a gene. Germline assignment: CDR1 LNHDA and CDR2 SQIVND (reference sequence). This CDR3 has 15 residues.

There are many counts of this clone. The chain combines TRBV10-2 with TRBJ2-2; 12 positions agree with TRBD2. Germline V gene sequence: CDR1 WSHSY, CDR2 SAAADI. V gave up 5 bases and J gave up 4 bases; unmatched junction bases: 2. This CDR3 contains 15 residues. The CDR3 nucleotides are TGCGCCAGCAGTCGGACTAGCGGGGTCACCGGGGAGCTGTTTTTT. Translating it yields CASSRTSGVTGELFF.

The rearrangement links TRBV7-8 to TRBJ1-2; 8 bases fit TRBD1. V lost 4 bases to trimming and J lost 8 bases; unmatched junction nucleotides: 9. Germline assignment: CDR1 SGHVS and CDR2 FQNEAQ. This CDR3 comprises 14 residues. CDR3 sequence reads: CASSSRTGPRGYTF. The DNA for the CDR3 is TGTGCCAGCAGCTCGCGGACAGGGCCTAGGGGCTACACCTTC.

This clone was seen more than once but under ten times. The rearrangement uses TRBV9 and TRBJ2-3; TRBD2 agrees at 15 bases. The CDR3 spans 20 residues. Trimming took 4 bases from V and 6 from J; bases not matched to a gene: 18. Germline V lookup: CDR1 SGDLS, CDR2 YYNGEE. The CDR3 reads CASSPKGLAGGSGIADTQYF. Here the CDR3 DNA reads TGTGCCAGCAGCCCCAAGGGACTAGCGGGAGGCTCGGGGATAGCGGATACGCAGTATTTT.

V is TRBV19 and J is TRBJ1-1, with 7 bases matching TRBD1. Germline lookup yields CDR1 LNHDA and CDR2 SQIVND (reference sequence). Trimming cost V 6 bases and J 0 bases; bases outside gene matches: 7. This CDR3 has 15 residues. CDR3 region: CASRRYGQVNTEAFF. The CDR3 DNA reads TGTGCCAGTAGGAGATATGGACAGGTGAACACTGAAGCTTTCTTT.

This clone was seen only a few times. The rearrangement joins TRBV28 to TRBJ2-7; D is perhaps TRBD2 (5 bases). CDR3 size: 14 residues. Trimming shortened V by 6 bases and J by 2 bases, and 14 bases separated the two germline ends. The germline CDR1 and CDR2 sequences are MDHEN and SYDVKM. The DNA of the CDR3 is TGTGCCAGCAGGGAAGTAAAGCGGACCTACGAGCAGTACTTC. Amino acids: CASREVKRTYEQYF.

The V and J genes are TRBV6-1 and TRBJ2-7, with D possibly matching TRBD1 (5 bases). Between the trimmed V and J ends, which lost 4 bases and 2 bases, there was a span of 12 bases. Germline CDR1 reads MNHNS; CDR2 reads SASEGT. The CDR3 extends over 14 amino acids. CDR3 loop: CASSVTAETYEQYF. The CDR3 DNA reads as TGTGCCAGCAGTGTGACAGCAGAGACCTACGAGCAGTACTTC.

This clone has a handful of counts. The CDR3, as DNA: TGTGCCAGCACCCGGGTGGGGAGTTCTAGCACAGATACGCAGTATTTT. Its protein is CASTRVGSSSTDTQYF. The V and J genes are TRBV28 and TRBJ2-3; D possibly corresponds to TRBD2 (5 bases). The CDR3 is 16 residues long. The germline V gene encodes CDR1 MDHEN and CDR2 SYDVKM. With 7 bases removed from V and 0 bases from J, the gap between germline ends came to 17 bases.

This clone was observed a few times. This chain links TRBV23-1 with TRBJ1-1; 10 bases align to TRBD1. TRBV23-1 is recorded as an ORF, its role being uncertain. The CDR3 is made up of 15 amino acids. V dropped 9 bases and J dropped 0; count of bases not matched to a gene: 7. As DNA, the CDR3 is TGCGCCAGACCGGGACAGGGGCTCCTGAACACTGAAGCTTTCTTT. It yields the protein CARPGQGLLNTEAFF.

This chain uses TRBV28 with TRBJ1-2, with 10 bases identical to TRBD1. The junction had 18 bases not matched to a gene; V was cut back by 6 bases and J by 5 bases. CDR1 is MDHEN and CDR2 is SYDVKM in the germline V gene. CDR3 length equals 18 residues. CDR3 loop: CASSPDRGAPWLEYGYTF. The CDR3 DNA sequence: TGTGCCAGCAGCCCGGACAGGGGGGCCCCATGGTTGGAGTATGGCTACACCTTC.

This clone showed up just a few times. Other DNA sequences from this sample encode an identical CDR3 as well. The chain links TRBV2 to TRBJ2-3; D might be TRBD2 (7 bases). V shed 2 bases and J shed 2 bases, with 14 bases lying between them. The CDR3 length is 16 residues. CDR1 and CDR2 from the germline V gene are SNHLY and FYNNEI. The DNA for the CDR3 is TGTGCCAGCAGTGAAACTCCCGGGGGGCTCACAGATACGCAGTATTTT. Its translation: CASSETPGGLTDTQYF. Supplemented by reference TRBV2 and TRBJ2-3, the full variable domain reads EPEVTQTPSHQVTQMGQEVILRCVPISNHLYFYWYRQILGQKVEFLVSFYNNEISEKSEIFDDQFSVERPDGSNFTLKIRSTKLEDSAMYFCASSETPGGLTDTQYFGPGTRLTVL.

This clone turned up a few times. This sequence joins TRBV7-2 and TRBJ2-7; 9 nucleotides agree with TRBD2. Germline V gene lookup returns CDR1 SGHTA and CDR2 FQGNSA. V lost 5 bases to trimming and J lost 6 bases; unmatched junction nucleotides: 14. This CDR3 has 16 residues. CDR3 DNA: TGTGCCAGCAGCCAGCGGGAAGCGGGAGGAGGGAGCGAGCAGTACTTC. Its protein product is CASSQREAGGGSEQYF. Complete variable domain (other parts from reference TRBV7-2 and TRBJ2-7): GAGVSQSPSNKVTEKGKDVELRCDPISGHTALYWYRQSLGQGLEFLIYFQGNSAPDKSGLPSDRFSAERTGGSVSTLTIQRTQQEDSAVYLCASSQREAGGGSEQYFGPGTRLTVT.

This clone was observed a few times. This rearrangement joins TRBV4-3 to TRBJ2-5, with 8 bases aligning to TRBD2. The CDR3 spans 15 residues. CDR1 is LGHNA, CDR2 YSLEER, per germline. J was trimmed by 4 bases and V by 4 bases; bases with no gene match: 8. CDR3 residues: CASSPGTRGSETQYF. CDR3 bases: TGCGCCAGCAGCCCCGGGACTAGGGGGTCAGAGACCCAGTACTTC.

In DNA form, the CDR3 reads TGTGCCAGCTACGCGGGGATCAACACCGGGGAGCTGTTTTTT. It codes for CASYAGINTGELFF. The rearrangement links TRBV28 to TRBJ2-2; weak D call: TRBD2 (6 bases). CDR1 and CDR2 (germline): MDHEN, SYDVKM. With 8 bases removed from V and 2 bases from J, the gap between germline ends came to 12 bases. The CDR3 spans 14 residues. The whole variable domain, remainder taken from reference TRBV28 and TRBJ2-2, is DVKVTQSSRYLVKRTGEKVFLECVQDMDHENMFWYRQDPGLGLRLIYFSYDVKMKEKGDIPEGYSVSREKKERFSLILESASTNQTSMYLCASYAGINTGELFFGEGSRLTVL.

The chain recombines TRBV6-1 with TRBJ2-7; no firm D call. V was pared by 1 base and J by 0 bases, with 10 bases between. This CDR3 comprises 15 residues. In germline, CDR1 is MNHNS, CDR2 SASEGT. The CDR3: CASSEGHSHSYEQYF. The CDR3 coding sequence is TGTGCCAGCAGTGAAGGTCACAGCCACTCCTACGAGCAGTACTTC.

The chain couples TRBV12-5 to TRBJ2-5, with D perhaps TRBD1 (6 bases). Trimming cost V 6 bases and J 4 bases, with 21 bases left between them. The CDR3 is 16 residues long. Germline loops: CDR1 LGHNT, CDR2 FRNRAP. The CDR3 loop is CASGQGRHRAAETQYF. In DNA form, the CDR3 reads TGTGCTAGTGGCCAGGGAAGACACAGGGCAGCAGAGACCCAGTACTTC.

The chain joins TRBV27 to TRBJ2-3; D is ambiguous. CDR1 and CDR2 from the germline V gene are MNHEY and SMNVEV (reference sequence). V lost 1 base and J lost 1, with 6 bases in between. The CDR3 is made up of 14 amino acids. The CDR3 here is CASSLWLGTDTQYF. In nucleotides, the CDR3 is TGTGCCAGCAGTTTATGGCTAGGCACAGATACGCAGTATTTT.